This TCR beta chain was sequenced for a study of blood T cell repertoires in COVID-19. Study as a whole: Sources were T cells, B-cell-depleted T cells, or PBMCs; the material itself was cDNA or gDNA.

Between the trimmed V and J ends, which lost 4 bases and 2 bases, there was a span of 14 bases. The CDR3 has 15 residues. Germline CDR1 MGHDK, CDR2 SYGVNS. Under the authors' procedure: Amplifying reference gene primers gave estimates of nucleated cell counts. Some clones are missing from TCRdb's copy, which holds only in-frame ones; the method was immunoSEQ multiplex PCR. V and J calls and clone size are as listed in that table; D and trimming were resolved from the DNA. The sample carries about 220,000 clones, about three quarters recorded once. Sequenced input: peripheral blood. The source is a woman in her seventies with acute or convalescent COVID-19. The genes are TRBV25-1 and TRBJ2-5; D gene unclear. The DNA for the CDR3 is TGTGCCAGCAGTGTCCTCCTGGGCAGGCAAGAGACCCAGTACTTC. It translates to CASSVLLGRQETQYF.